In its sample, the clone carrying this T cell receptor (beta chain) was seen a few times. Original analysis: Amplification of reference gene primers was used by the study to estimate nucleated cell counts. TCRdb's table, derived via immunoSEQ multiplex PCR, lists solely in-frame clones and lacks some. D and trimming were read from the DNA, whereas the V and J calls and clone size are those reported in that table. This table has approximately 120,000 clones, more than 80% appearing once. J gave up 1 base and V 3 bases, and 7 bases lay outside the gene matches. Germline CDR1 and CDR2: SGHVS and FNYEAQ. The CDR3 covers 16 residues. This specimen belongs to a study of blood T cell repertoires in COVID-19. Study-wide context: The study drew acute and convalescent COVID-19 samples from the United States, Italy and Spain. The cDNA or gDNA used as material had been derived from T cells, B-cell-depleted T cells, or PBMCs.

The receptor was derived from a human donor in a cohort sampled during active COVID-19. The chain links TRBV7-6 to TRBJ2-3; 7 bases fit TRBD2. Sequenced material: peripheral blood. CDR3 DNA sequence: TGTGCCAGCAGCTTCGCTGGCCTAGCGGGCACAGATACGCAGTATTTT. Protein: CASSFAGLAGTDTQYF.